This T cell receptor (beta chain) was sequenced during a study of shared clonotypes between healthy human individuals. Study-wide points: Naive CD4 clonotypes overlapped across several donors at around 4.7%.

As regards this clone: The antigen is unknown.

CDR3 length: 14 amino acids. V lost 5 bases and J lost 3, with 14 bases in between. Germline-derived CDR1 and CDR2 are ENHRY and SYGVKD. Some 30,000 T cell genomes (around 0.2 ug DNA) went into each sorted-subset replicate. Libraries were prepared by immunoSEQ multiplex PCR; TCRdb keeps only in-frame clonotypes and omits some of them. The sample yields about 2.4 million clones, around 94% seen once. Healthy HIV-negative adults without recent acute infections or vaccinations served as donors. The origin of this receptor is a man aged 18 to 30 in good health. The rearrangement joins TRBV10-3 to TRBJ2-7; weak D call: TRBD1 (6 bases). Material for sequencing was naive CD4+ T cells sorted from blood. Subset indicated: CD45RA+ positively selected. The CDR3 coding sequence is TGTGCCATCAGTCGTACAGGGAACAACTACGAGCAGTACTTC. Translated: CAISRTGNNYEQYF.